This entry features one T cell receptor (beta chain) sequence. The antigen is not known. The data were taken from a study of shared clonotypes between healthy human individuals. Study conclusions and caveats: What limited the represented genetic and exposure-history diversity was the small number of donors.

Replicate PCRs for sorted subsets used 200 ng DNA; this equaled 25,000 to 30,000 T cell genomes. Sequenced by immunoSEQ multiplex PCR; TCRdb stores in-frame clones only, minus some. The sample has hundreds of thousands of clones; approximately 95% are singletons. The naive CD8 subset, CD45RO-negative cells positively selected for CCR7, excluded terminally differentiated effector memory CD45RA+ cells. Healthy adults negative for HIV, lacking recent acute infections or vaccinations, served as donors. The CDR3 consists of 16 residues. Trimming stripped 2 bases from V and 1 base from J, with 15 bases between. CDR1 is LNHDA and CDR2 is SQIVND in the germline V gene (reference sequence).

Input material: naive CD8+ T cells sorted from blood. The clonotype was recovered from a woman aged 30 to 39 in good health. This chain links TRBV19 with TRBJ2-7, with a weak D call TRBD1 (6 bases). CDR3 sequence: CASSILMGDKSYEQYF. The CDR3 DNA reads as TGTGCCAGTAGTATATTGATGGGGGACAAGTCCTACGAGCAGTACTTC.